This T cell receptor (beta chain) was documented in a study of OX40 agonist ivuxolimab in advanced cancers. Overall study context: In this cohort, patients received ivuxolimab, an agonistic anti-OX40 (CD134) antibody. Patients with prior anti-PD-1, anti-PD-L1 or anti-CTLA-4 therapy were eligible; 40% to 45% had some. Study findings and constraints: Averaged across samples, CD8+ T cells carried more expanded clones than CD4+ did. Doses of 0.1 to 3.0 mg/kg were accompanied by clonal expansion of CD4+ and CD8+ blood T cells by week 6.

Produced via immunoSEQ multiplex PCR; TCRdb's table is partial and in-frame only. The top ten clones hold approximately 6.9% of a sample with around 70,000 clones, 86% of them seen once. The V gene lost 6 bases and the J gene lost 12 bases, with 14 bases spanning the gap. Germline V gene lookup returns CDR1 MNHEY and CDR2 SMNVEV (reference sequence). CDR3 length: 12 amino acids. As for this clone: Its target is unknown.

The sequence was collected from an adult with an advanced solid tumor such as melanoma, head and neck, liver or kidney cancer. The rearrangement joins TRBV27 to TRBJ1-4; no clear D. The input for sequencing was CD4+ or CD8+ T cells sorted from blood, taken in a trial of the OX40 agonist ivuxolimab. This chain's CDR3 is CASRDPGSELFF. DNA of the CDR3: TGTGCCAGCAGGGACCCCGGGAGTGAACTGTTTTTT.